These T cell receptor beta chains were read from a single sample in a study of CD8+ T cells in alopecia areata. Using immunoSEQ multiplex PCR, the repertoire was profiled, and TCRdb retains in-frame clones only, with some absent. Here the sample spans 110,000 or so clones, about 54% being singletons. This sample comprised CD8+ T cells sorted from blood, obtained at week 4, from a patient treated with tofacitinib. These receptor sequences come from a human donor with alopecia areata. Both conserved end residues are part of each CDR3. D genes are given only for firm matches. Size tells how often a clone was seen (once, few, many) or the class of an expanded clone, and some rows leave it out.

. | TRBJ2-7 | TRBV2 | 13 | . | CASSSRTVDEQYF | TGTGCCAGCAGTTCCAGGACAGTAGACGAGCAGTACTTC
. | TRBJ2-2 | TRBV29-1 | 12 | . | CSVTLYPGELFF | TGCAGCGTTACCCTTTACCCCGGGGAGCTGTTTTTT
. | TRBJ2-2 | TRBV30 | 12 | few | CAWSGNTGELFF | TGTGCCTGGAGCGGAAACACCGGGGAGCTGTTTTTT
TRBD2 | TRBJ2-1 | TRBV4-3 | 17 | few | CASSQDRGLVTYNEQFF | TGCGCCAGCAGCCAAGATCGGGGACTAGTAACCTACAATGAGCAGTTCTTC
TRBD1 | TRBJ2-7 | TRBV5-1 | 15 | . | CASSLEGQGIYEQYF | TGCGCCAGCAGCTTGGAGGGACAGGGGATCTACGAGCAGTACTTC
. | TRBJ1-2 | TRBV29-1 | 13 | few | CSVECVAPYGYTF | TGCAGCGTTGAATGTGTGGCACCCTATGGCTACACCTTC
TRBD1 | TRBJ1-6 | TRBV4-1 | 14 | few | CASSLGQDNSPLHF | TGCGCCAGCAGCCTCGGACAGGATAATTCACCCCTCCACTTT
TRBD1 | TRBJ1-2 | TRBV19 | 14 | few | CASSGRDRAYGYTF | TGTGCCAGTAGCGGCCGGGACAGGGCCTATGGCTACACCTTC
. | TRBJ2-5 | TRBV7-9 | 14 | once | CASSFGGPGETQYF | TGTGCCAGCAGCTTTGGGGGACCGGGAGAGACCCAGTACTTC
. | TRBJ2-1 | TRBV6-6 | 10 | once | CATAYNEQFF | TGTGCCACCGCGTACAATGAGCAGTTCTTC